This T cell receptor beta chain derives from a study of vaccination and CD4 T cells after COVID-19. Study overall: Six men and four women formed the convalescents, two being Hispanic. Two mRNA vaccine doses were given, either BNT162b2 or mRNA-1273. Cells received overlapping spike peptides from SARS-CoV-2, HCoV-NL63, HCoV-OC43 and HCoV-229E as stimulation.

The Oncomine TCR Beta short-read assay was what sequenced the DNA obtained from cultured CD4+ T cells. The genomic DNA was obtained from cultured CD4+ T cells by extraction with the QIAamp micro DNA kit. Via MiXCR, TCRdb re-called the PCR reads, giving one row per CDR3 protein. The table includes 8,500 to 9,500 distinct CDR3 sequences, 38% detected once. Regarding treatment: approximately nine-day PBMC culture with coronavirus spike peptide pools or control peptides (ViraFEST assay). During the years 2011-2018, before the COVID-19 pandemic, the unexposed donor's CD4+ T cells were collected. This clonotype came up a few times. No antigen is known for it. The CDR3 is 17 amino acids. The V and J ends lost 1 base and 2 bases respectively, with 14 bases between them. Germline-derived CDR1 and CDR2 are SEHNR and FQNEAQ (reference sequence).

The source is a human donor in good health. V is TRBV7-9 and J is TRBJ2-2; D unresolved. Sequencing was done on a sample of CD4+ T cells from blood, cultured in vitro. The CDR3 loop is CASSLVVGRFNTGELFF. CDR3 bases: TGTGCCAGCAGCTTAGTGGTCGGTCGATTTAACACCGGGGAGCTGTTTTTT.